Detailed here is one TCR beta chain. The record originates from a study of cytomegalovirus exposure and HLA in healthy donors. The PCR contained 60 Vbeta and 13 Jbeta primers. Repertoires were generated with immunoSEQ multiplex PCR, while TCRdb's copy carries only in-frame clones and drops some. Altogether over 150,000 clones are present, around 84% being singletons, with the ten largest covering 1%. The germline V gene has CDR1 MGHRA and CDR2 YSYEKL. V lost 8 bases to trimming and J lost 2 bases; unmatched junction nucleotides: 15. The CDR3 runs 16 residues. The V gene is TRBV4-1, the J gene TRBJ2-7; TRBD2 matches 7 bases. What was sequenced was PBMCs. This sequence originates from a boy aged 2 to 10 in good health and CMV-seronegative. The CDR3 coding sequence is TGCGCCAGCGGGTGTTGCGGGGGTCCCCCAACCTACGAGCAGTACGTC. Translated, it gives CASGCCGGPPTYEQYV.